Here is one TCR beta chain with its context. The treatment here: randomized to nivolumab then ipilimumab (arm A) or the reverse (arm B). No patient had prior DNA-damaging chemotherapy. From thawed PBMCs, live CD3+CD8+ cells negative for CD19 and CD56 were sorted. This entry belongs to a study of sequential checkpoint blockade in melanoma. Study context: Arm A got nivolumab then ipilimumab; arm B the reverse, 1:1. Maintenance nivolumab came after either treatment sequence.

Libraries were prepared by immunoSEQ multiplex PCR; TCRdb keeps only in-frame clonotypes and omits some of them. The sample contains fewer than 25,000 clones, 80% of which appear only once. Germline CDR1 is LNHDA and CDR2 is SQIVND (reference sequence). The CDR3 spans 13 residues. The V segment lost 3 bases and the J segment 11 bases; nucleotides outside the gene matches: 9. The TCR sequence derives from a human donor with melanoma. The V and J genes are TRBV19 and TRBJ2-5; 7 bases are shared with TRBD1. Sequencing used CD8+ T cells sorted from blood (inferred from file names), obtained from a patient given nivolumab and ipilimumab in sequence. This chain's CDR3 is CASSIDRAREQYF. The CDR3 DNA reads TGTGCCAGTAGTATCGACAGGGCGAGGGAGCAGTACTTC. The full variable domain, rest sourced from reference TRBV19 and TRBJ2-5, is DGGITQSPKYLFRKEGQNVTLSCEQNLNHDAMYWYRQDPGQGLRLIYYSQIVNDFQKGDIAEGYSVSREKKESFPLTVTSAQKNPTAFYLCASSIDRAREQYFGPGTRLLVL.